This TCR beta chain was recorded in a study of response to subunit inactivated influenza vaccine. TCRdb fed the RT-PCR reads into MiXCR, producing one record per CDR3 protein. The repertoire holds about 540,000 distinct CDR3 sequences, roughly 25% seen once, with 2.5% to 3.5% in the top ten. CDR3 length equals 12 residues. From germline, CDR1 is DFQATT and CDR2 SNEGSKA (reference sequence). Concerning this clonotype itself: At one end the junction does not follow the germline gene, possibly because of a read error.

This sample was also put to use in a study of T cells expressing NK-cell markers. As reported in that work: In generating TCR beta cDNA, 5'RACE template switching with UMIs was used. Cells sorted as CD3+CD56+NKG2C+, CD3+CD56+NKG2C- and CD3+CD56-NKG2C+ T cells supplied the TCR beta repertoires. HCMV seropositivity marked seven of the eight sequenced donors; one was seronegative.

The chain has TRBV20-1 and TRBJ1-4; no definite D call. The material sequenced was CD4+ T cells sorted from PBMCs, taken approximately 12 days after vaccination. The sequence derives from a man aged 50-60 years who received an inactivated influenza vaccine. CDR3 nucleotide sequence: TGCAGTGCTAGCCCGGAGAATGAAAAACAGTTTTTT. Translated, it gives CSASPENEKQFF.